The present entry profiles one T cell receptor beta chain with its context. The CDR3 loop spans 16 amino acids. The germline V gene encodes CDR1 LNHDA and CDR2 SQIVND (reference sequence). The V and J ends lost 5 bases and 4 bases respectively, with 17 bases between them. The sample originates from a study of Ad26.COV2.S vaccination and SARS-CoV-2 variants. Stated treatment: roughly 20 received Ad26.COV2.S at low or high dose, single or two shots; a few received placebo; per-sample allocation not given. Day 63 after the first injection of vaccine or placebo was the sampling time. Clones were sequenced by immunoSEQ multiplex PCR, and TCRdb holds only the in-frame ones, with some missing. This table has hundreds of thousands of clones, around 93% appearing once.

The sequencing here drew on peripheral blood, taken in a trial of Ad26.COV2.S vaccine versus placebo. This TCR derives from a person between 18 and 65 years old who received the Ad26.COV2.S COVID-19 vaccine or a placebo. The V gene is TRBV19, the J gene TRBJ2-2, with D perhaps being TRBD1 or TRBD2 (6 bases each). CDR3 DNA sequence: TGTGCCAGTAGTCCCCGGTGGGGGGCGAGCACCGGGGAGCTGTTTTTT. It is translated as CASSPRWGASTGELFF.